The 32 T cell receptor beta chains reported below all come from one sample, sequenced in a study of CD8 T cells in Susac syndrome. It was with random hexamers that 0.5 to 1 ug RNA was reverse transcribed. TCRdb independently ran MiXCR on the immunoSEQ multiplex PCR reads; one entry per CDR3 protein. Seen here are about 150,000 distinct CDR3 sequences, approximately 96% observed once, and the top ten hold around 0.21%. Material: CD8+ T cells from PBMCs. Receptor source: a human donor with multiple sclerosis.

The V call is TRBV12-3 or TRBV12-4, the J call TRBJ2-3, with 12 bases identical to TRBD2. The CDR3 is 16 residues long. V lost 5 bases and J lost 2; bases outside the gene matches: 5. DNA for the CDR3: TGTGCCAGCAGTCTTGGGACTAGCGGGCTCACAGATACGCAGTATTTT. This sequence encodes CASSLGTSGLTDTQYF.

The rearrangement joins TRBV12-3 or TRBV12-4 to TRBJ1-1; D remains ambiguous. The CDR3 sequence is 14 residues long. The V end lost 3 bases, the J end lost 0 bases, and 8 bases lay between the germline ends. The CDR3 protein is CASSLGRMNTEAFF. CDR3 bases: TGTGCCAGCAGTTTGGGCAGAATGAACACTGAAGCTTTCTTT.

The gene calls are TRBV9 and TRBJ1-2; no clear D gene. The germline V and J ends were trimmed by 0 bases and 7 bases, with 10 bases remaining between them. Germline CDR1 SGDLS, CDR2 YYNGEE. The CDR3 extends over 13 amino acids. DNA for the CDR3: TGTGCCAGCAGCGTAGTATCCAAGGTTGGCTACACCTTC. As protein: CASSVVSKVGYTF. The entire variable domain, with the rest obtained from reference TRBV9 and TRBJ1-2, is as follows: DSGVTQTPKHLITATGQRVTLRCSPRSGDLSVYWYQQSLDQGLQFLIQYYNGEERAKGNILERFSAQQFPDLHSELNLSSLELGDSALYFCASSVVSKVGYTFGSGTRLTVV.

The rearrangement joins TRBV20-1 to TRBJ1-3; D gene unclear. Germline CDR1 DFQATT, CDR2 SNEGSKA (reference sequence). The CDR3 loop spans 20 amino acids. V lost 0 bases and J lost 0, with 24 bases in between. Here the CDR3 reads CSARDVAVGRLPSSGNTIYF. CDR3 coding DNA: TGCAGTGCTAGAGATGTCGCAGTTGGAAGGCTCCCGAGCTCTGGAAACACCATATATTTT.

The genes are TRBV7-2 and TRBJ2-3; 12 nucleotides line up with TRBD2. The CDR3 loop spans 15 amino acids. CDR1 and CDR2 from the germline V gene are SGHTA and FQGNSA. The V gene end was trimmed by 5 bases and the J gene end by 4 bases; junction bases not matched to a gene: 4. The CDR3 bases are TGTGCCAGCAGCCCTAGCGGGGGGGCCGCAGATACGCAGTATTTT. Residues: CASSPSGGAADTQYF. Supplemented by reference TRBV7-2 and TRBJ2-3, the full variable domain reads GAGVSQSPSNKVTEKGKDVELRCDPISGHTALYWYRQSLGQGLEFLIYFQGNSAPDKSGLPSDRFSAERTGGSVSTLTIQRTQQEDSAVYLCASSPSGGAADTQYFGPGTRLTVL.

The chain is built from TRBV19 and TRBJ1-2; D perhaps matches TRBD1 (6 bases). V dropped 7 bases and J dropped 5 bases, with 11 bases sitting between them. In germline, CDR1 is LNHDA, CDR2 SQIVND (reference sequence). The CDR3 contains 12 residues. The CDR3 protein is CASKGGRYGYTF. The CDR3 DNA reads as TGTGCCAGTAAGGGGGGACGGTATGGCTACACCTTC.

The chain has TRBV5-5 and TRBJ2-3; either TRBD1 or TRBD2 may supply D (6 bases each). The V and J ends lost 0 bases and 0 bases respectively, with 11 bases between them. Germline loops: CDR1 SGHKS, CDR2 YYEKEE (reference sequence). The CDR3 is 16 residues long. The DNA for the CDR3 is TGTGCCAGCAGCTTGGTAGGGGGAGGTAGCACAGATACGCAGTATTTT. This encodes CASSLVGGGSTDTQYF.

The chain links TRBV27 to TRBJ2-3; D is possibly TRBD2 (5 bases). The CDR3 runs 13 residues. Germline CDR1 MNHEY, CDR2 SMNVEV (reference sequence). The CDR3 sequence: CTSGRRGTDTQYF. The DNA of the CDR3 is TGTACCTCTGGGCGGCGGGGCACAGATACGCAGTATTTT.

This chain joins TRBV9 and TRBJ2-7; D is unclear. The CDR3 sequence is 12 residues long. CDR1 and CDR2 (germline): SGDLS, YYNGEE. Trimming removed 4 bases at V and 6 bases at J, with 11 bases between. CDR3 loop: CASSPYGLEQYF. Here the CDR3 DNA reads TGTGCCAGCAGCCCTTACGGCCTCGAGCAGTACTTC.

This clonotype was recorded only once. The rearrangement joins TRBV5-4 to TRBJ2-3; TRBD2 matches 8 bases. Per germline, CDR1 SGHNT and CDR2 YYREEE (reference sequence). The CDR3 length is 14 residues. With V trimmed by 2 bases and J by 5 bases, 4 bases remained unmatched. The CDR3 protein is CASSFRTSLDTQYF. The CDR3 region has the DNA TGTGCCAGCAGCTTCCGGACTAGCTTAGATACGCAGTATTTT.

The J gene is TRBJ2-7, the V gene TRBV30; D may be TRBD2 (5 bases). V lost 1 base and J lost 1, with 8 bases in between. The CDR3 contains 13 residues. Germline CDR1 reads GTSNPN; CDR2 reads SVGIG (reference sequence). The CDR3 here is CAWSARVSYEQYF. In nucleotides, the CDR3 is TGTGCCTGGAGTGCGCGGGTTTCCTACGAGCAGTACTTC.

The chain joins TRBV7-9 to TRBJ2-3; weak D call: TRBD1 (5 bases). The germline V and J ends were trimmed by 9 bases and 7 bases, with 14 bases remaining between them. The CDR3 sequence is 12 residues long. Germline values: CDR1 SEHNR, CDR2 FQNEAQ (reference sequence). This CDR3 is CARQDTTNTQYF. CDR3 DNA: TGTGCCAGACAGGATACTACGAATACGCAGTATTTT.

This chain uses TRBV13 with TRBJ2-7, with no clear D. The V end lost 2 bases, the J end lost 1 base, and 6 bases lay between the germline ends. CDR1 is PRHDT and CDR2 is FYEKMQ in the germline V gene (reference sequence). CDR3 length equals 13 residues. CDR3: CASSLRSSYEQYF. The CDR3 coding sequence is TGTGCCAGCAGCTTACGTTCGTCCTACGAGCAGTACTTC.

The chain combines TRBV12-3 or TRBV12-4 with TRBJ1-2, with 7 bases matching TRBD1. J gave up 1 base and V 4 bases, and 18 bases lay outside the gene matches. CDR3 length equals 19 residues. CDR3 bases: TGTGCCAGCAGTTCCACGGATGCGGACAGGCGGTCCCATAACTATGGCTACACCTTC. Amino acid sequence: CASSSTDADRRSHNYGYTF.

The rearrangement joins TRBV20-1 to TRBJ2-7; the D gene is possibly TRBD2 (5 bases). This CDR3 is 13 amino acids long. The V and J ends lost 1 base and 2 bases respectively, with 9 bases between them. Germline CDR1 DFQATT, CDR2 SNEGSKA (reference sequence). CDR3 sequence: CSARAEGPYEQYF. DNA of the CDR3: TGCAGTGCTAGAGCCGAGGGCCCCTACGAGCAGTACTTC.

V is TRBV27 and J is TRBJ2-1; no definite D call. Looked up from germline, CDR1 is MNHEY and CDR2 is SMNVEV (reference sequence). V was trimmed by 5 bases and J by 10 bases, leaving 9 bases between them. There are 11 residues in the CDR3. In DNA form, the CDR3 reads TGTGCCAGCAGTCGGTTTGACGAGCAGTTCTTC. Its protein product is CASSRFDEQFF.

V and J are TRBV4-3 and TRBJ2-7; the D gene is possibly TRBD1 (6 bases). Between the trimmed V and J ends, which lost 4 bases and 4 bases, there was a span of 17 bases. The CDR3 covers 15 residues. Per the germline V gene, CDR1 is LGHNA and CDR2 is YSLEER. DNA for the CDR3: TGCGCCAGCAGCCTGGGGTTCAGGGGTGTGTACGAGCAGTACTTC. It specifies CASSLGFRGVYEQYF.

This chain connects TRBV7-9 to TRBJ1-1; D not certain. CDR3 length: 12 residues. V shed 2 bases and J shed 6 bases, with 7 bases lying between them. Germline values: CDR1 SEHNR, CDR2 FQNEAQ (reference sequence). CDR3 sequence (DNA): TGTGCCAGCAGCTTAAGGTTACCTGAAGCTTTCTTT. It specifies CASSLRLPEAFF.

The V call is TRBV27, the J call TRBJ2-5, with D possibly being TRBD1 (6 bases). CDR1 and CDR2 (germline): MNHEY, SMNVEV (reference sequence). The CDR3 is 18 amino acids. Trimming took off 5 bases at V and 5 bases at J, with 27 bases between the two ends. CDR3 nucleotides: TGTGCCAGCAGTCCCCACATTCACCCACAGGGTTCTGGCGAGACCCAGTACTTC. Amino acid sequence: CASSPHIHPQGSGETQYF.

Only one count was recorded for this clonotype. V and J are TRBV7-9 and TRBJ2-1; 8 nucleotides line up with TRBD1. Germline CDR1 and CDR2: SEHNR and FQNEAQ (reference sequence). V lost 4 bases, J lost 10 bases, and 9 bases stayed unmatched. This CDR3 spans 14 amino acids. The CDR3 loop reads CASSSDDRGPEQFF. The CDR3 coding sequence is TGTGCCAGCAGCTCCGACGACAGGGGTCCGGAGCAGTTCTTC. Variable domain in full (rest from reference TRBV7-9 and TRBJ2-1): DTGVSQNPRHKITKRGQNVTFRCDPISEHNRLYWYRQTLGQGPEFLTYFQNEAQLEKSRLLSDRFSAERPKGSFSTLEIQRTEQGDSAMYLCASSSDDRGPEQFFGPGTRLTVL.

V is TRBV27 and J is TRBJ1-5; 7 nucleotides align to TRBD1. The CDR3 contains 14 residues. Per germline, CDR1 MNHEY and CDR2 SMNVEV (reference sequence). The J segment lost 4 bases and the V segment lost 3 bases, leaving 3 bases of the junction unmatched. CDR3 in DNA: TGTGCCAGCAGTTTGACAGGGACAAATCAGCCCCAGCATTTT. Its translation is CASSLTGTNQPQHF.

The chain combines TRBV27 with TRBJ1-6; D is ambiguous. Germline V CDR1 and CDR2: MNHEY, SMNVEV (reference sequence). The CDR3 contains 12 residues. With 6 bases removed from V and 7 bases from J, the gap between germline ends came to 7 bases. The CDR3 reads CASSLRNSPLHF. Written as DNA, the CDR3 is TGTGCCAGCAGCCTGAGAAATTCACCCCTCCACTTT.

This chain uses TRBV27 with TRBJ2-3; TRBD2 is a possible D gene (7 bases). Germline CDR1 reads MNHEY; CDR2 reads SMNVEV (reference sequence). The CDR3 has 15 amino acids. The germline V and J ends were trimmed by 7 bases and 4 bases, with 18 bases remaining between them. CDR3 amino acids: CASMWGGGAPDTQYF. The DNA of the CDR3 is TGTGCCAGCATGTGGGGTGGGGGGGCCCCAGATACGCAGTATTTT.

The V and J genes are TRBV4-1 and TRBJ1-4, with unresolved D. The length of the CDR3 is 13 residues. V gave up 0 bases and J gave up 7 bases, with 6 bases separating them. Germline V lookup: CDR1 MGHRA, CDR2 YSYEKL. The CDR3 DNA reads TGCGCCAGCAGCCAAGACCGTTTTGAAAAACTGTTTTTT. This encodes CASSQDRFEKLFF.

This rearrangement joins TRBV20-1 to TRBJ2-1; tentative D call: TRBD1 (5 bases). Trimming shortened V by 6 bases and J by 3 bases, and 18 bases separated the two germline ends. Per germline, CDR1 DFQATT and CDR2 SNEGSKA (reference sequence). The length of the CDR3 is 15 residues. The CDR3 sequence is CSAHVGARYYNEQFF. The CDR3, as DNA: TGCAGTGCCCACGTAGGGGCGAGGTACTACAATGAGCAGTTCTTC.

This chain links TRBV27 with TRBJ2-3; 9 bases line up with TRBD1. This CDR3 spans 15 amino acids. With 8 bases clipped from V and 1 base from J, the junction kept 7 bases outside the gene matches. Germline V gene sequence: CDR1 MNHEY, CDR2 SMNVEV (reference sequence). The CDR3 sequence is CASAYRGRGTDTQYF. As DNA, the CDR3 is TGTGCCAGCGCCTACAGGGGGCGCGGCACAGATACGCAGTATTTT.

The chain joins TRBV6-5 to TRBJ1-2, with 8 bases fitting TRBD1. Trimming took 5 bases from V and 6 from J; bases not matched to a gene: 8. The CDR3 runs to 14 residues. In germline, CDR1 is MNHEY, CDR2 SVGAGI. The DNA for the CDR3 is TGTGCCAGCAGTCCAGGGGGCGGGGGTAATGGCTACACCTTC. Translating it yields CASSPGGGGNGYTF.

This chain uses TRBV9 with TRBJ2-1; D uncertain. Germline assignment: CDR1 SGDLS and CDR2 YYNGEE. This CDR3 comprises 12 residues. V shed 7 bases and J shed 10 bases, with 15 bases lying between them. CDR3 region: CASGLTSREQFF. The CDR3 DNA reads as TGTGCCAGCGGGTTGACTTCTCGGGAGCAGTTCTTC.

The V and J genes are TRBV6-1 and TRBJ1-2; TRBD1 agrees at 11 bases. The CDR3 covers 13 residues. Trimming removed 10 bases from V and 3 bases from J; junction bases left unmatched: 4. Germline V gene sequence: CDR1 MNHNS, CDR2 SASEGT. CDR3 loop: CATPGQGDYGYTF. CDR3 in DNA: TGTGCCACCCCGGGACAGGGGGACTATGGCTACACCTTC.

The V call is TRBV29-1, the J call TRBJ1-2, with D possibly matching TRBD1 (6 bases). Germline assignment: CDR1 SQVTM and CDR2 ANQGSEA. V was clipped by 6 bases and J by 4 bases, with 18 bases between them. The CDR3 is 14 amino acids. Here the CDR3 reads CSVPGAASLYGYTF. In nucleotides, the CDR3 is TGCAGCGTCCCGGGGGCCGCCTCCCTCTATGGCTACACCTTC.

The chain recombines TRBV11-1 with TRBJ2-3; 8 bases agree with TRBD1. This CDR3 contains 14 residues. Germline V CDR1 and CDR2: SGHAT, FQDESV (reference sequence). J lost 6 bases, V lost 3 bases, and 5 bases had no gene match. CDR3 sequence: CASSFGRGLDTQYF. DNA of the CDR3: TGTGCCAGCAGCTTCGGCAGGGGGCTGGATACGCAGTATTTT.

Worth noting for this clonotype: A much larger clone lies one base from this, so it may be a read error. Here the CDR3 DNA reads TGTGCCAGCAGCTTCGGTGGGGGATACGAGCAGTACTTC. Its translation: CASSFGGGYEQYF. The chain has TRBV3-1 and TRBJ2-7; D assignment may be TRBD1 or TRBD2 (5 bases each). The CDR3 is made up of 13 amino acids. Germline V gives CDR1 LGHDT, CDR2 YNNKEL (reference sequence). The ends were cut back, 5 bases at V and 4 bases at J, with 12 bases in the middle.